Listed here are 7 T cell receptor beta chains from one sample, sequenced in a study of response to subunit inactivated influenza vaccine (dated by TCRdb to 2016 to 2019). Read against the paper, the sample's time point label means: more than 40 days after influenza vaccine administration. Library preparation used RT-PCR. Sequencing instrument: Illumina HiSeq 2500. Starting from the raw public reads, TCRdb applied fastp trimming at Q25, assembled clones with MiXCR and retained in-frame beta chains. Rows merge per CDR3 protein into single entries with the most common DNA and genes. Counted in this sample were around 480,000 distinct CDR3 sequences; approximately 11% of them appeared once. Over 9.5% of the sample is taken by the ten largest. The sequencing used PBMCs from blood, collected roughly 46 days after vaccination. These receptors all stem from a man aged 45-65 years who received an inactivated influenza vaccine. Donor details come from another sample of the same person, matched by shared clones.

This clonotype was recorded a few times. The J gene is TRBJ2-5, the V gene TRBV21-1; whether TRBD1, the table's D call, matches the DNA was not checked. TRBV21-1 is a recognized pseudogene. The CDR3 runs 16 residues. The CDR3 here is CASSPPPGEPQETQYF. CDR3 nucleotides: TGTGCCAGCAGCCCTCCCCCGGGGGAACCTCAAGAGACCCAGTACTTC.

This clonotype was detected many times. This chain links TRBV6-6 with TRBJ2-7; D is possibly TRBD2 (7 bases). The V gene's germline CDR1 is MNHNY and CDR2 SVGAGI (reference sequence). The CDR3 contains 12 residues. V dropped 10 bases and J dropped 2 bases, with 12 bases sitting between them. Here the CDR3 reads CATGEGAYEQYF. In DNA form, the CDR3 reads TGTGCCACAGGGGAGGGGGCCTACGAGCAGTACTTC.

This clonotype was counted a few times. For the CDR3, the DNA is TGTGCCAGCAGCCAAGGATTCCAGGGGGTCAATGAGCAGTTCTTC. Translated: CASSQGFQGVNEQFF. The V gene is TRBV14, the J gene TRBJ2-1, with 7 nucleotides matching TRBD1. V shed 1 base and J 6 bases; nucleotides not matched to a gene: 6. The germline gives CDR1 SGHDN, CDR2 FVKESK. The CDR3 length is 15 residues. Variable domain in full (rest from reference TRBV14 and TRBJ2-1): EAGVTQFPSHSVIEKGQTVTLRCDPISGHDNLYWYRRVMGKEIKFLLHFVKESKQDESGMPNNRFLAERTGGTYSTLKVQPAELEDSGVYFCASSQGFQGVNEQFFGPGTRLTVL.

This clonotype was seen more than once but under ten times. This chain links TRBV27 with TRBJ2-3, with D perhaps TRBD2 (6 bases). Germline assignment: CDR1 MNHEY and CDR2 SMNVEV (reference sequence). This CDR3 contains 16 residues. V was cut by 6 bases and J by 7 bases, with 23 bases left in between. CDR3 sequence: CASRLTGGAGLYTQYF. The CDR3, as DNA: TGTGCCAGCAGGCTAACAGGAGGGGCTGGTTTGTATACGCAGTATTTT.

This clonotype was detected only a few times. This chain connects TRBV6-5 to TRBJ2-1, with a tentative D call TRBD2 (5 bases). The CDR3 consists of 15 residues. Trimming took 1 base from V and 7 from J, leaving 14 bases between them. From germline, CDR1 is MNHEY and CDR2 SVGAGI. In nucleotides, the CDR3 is TGTGCCAGCAGTTACTTTGCGCGGGTTGGAAATGAGCAGTTCTTC. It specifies CASSYFARVGNEQFF.

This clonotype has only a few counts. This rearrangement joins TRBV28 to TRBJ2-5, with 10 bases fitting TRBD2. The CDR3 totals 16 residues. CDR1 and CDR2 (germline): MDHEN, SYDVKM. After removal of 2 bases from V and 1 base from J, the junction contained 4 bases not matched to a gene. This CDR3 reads CASSLASGGLQETQYF. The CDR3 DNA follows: TGTGCCAGCAGTTTAGCTAGCGGGGGACTCCAAGAGACCCAGTACTTC.

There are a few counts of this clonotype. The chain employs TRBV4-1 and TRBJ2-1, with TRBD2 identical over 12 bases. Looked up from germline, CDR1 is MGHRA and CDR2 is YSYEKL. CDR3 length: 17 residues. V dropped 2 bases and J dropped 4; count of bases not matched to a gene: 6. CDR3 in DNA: TGCGCCAGCAGCCAATACTCTAGCGGGGGGGCGTACAATGAGCAGTTCTTC. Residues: CASSQYSSGGAYNEQFF.